This T cell receptor (beta chain) was identified during a study of T cell repertoires in cytomegalovirus infection. TCRdb re-called the reads through MiXCR, storing one row per CDR3 protein. The repertoire holds roughly 760,000 distinct CDR3 sequences, with approximately 40% as singletons. The CDR3 has 12 residues. Trimming pared 5 bases from V and 7 bases from J, leaving 8 bases between. The sequence came from a human donor in good health (CMV status not recorded). Some clones in this sample may be carry-over from other donors' samples. Source material: PBMCs. This chain uses TRBV12-3 or TRBV12-4 with TRBJ2-2; no definite D call. CDR3 in DNA: TGTGCCAGCAGTGGGGTCGGCGGGGAGCTGTTTTTT. Translating it yields CASSGVGGELFF.